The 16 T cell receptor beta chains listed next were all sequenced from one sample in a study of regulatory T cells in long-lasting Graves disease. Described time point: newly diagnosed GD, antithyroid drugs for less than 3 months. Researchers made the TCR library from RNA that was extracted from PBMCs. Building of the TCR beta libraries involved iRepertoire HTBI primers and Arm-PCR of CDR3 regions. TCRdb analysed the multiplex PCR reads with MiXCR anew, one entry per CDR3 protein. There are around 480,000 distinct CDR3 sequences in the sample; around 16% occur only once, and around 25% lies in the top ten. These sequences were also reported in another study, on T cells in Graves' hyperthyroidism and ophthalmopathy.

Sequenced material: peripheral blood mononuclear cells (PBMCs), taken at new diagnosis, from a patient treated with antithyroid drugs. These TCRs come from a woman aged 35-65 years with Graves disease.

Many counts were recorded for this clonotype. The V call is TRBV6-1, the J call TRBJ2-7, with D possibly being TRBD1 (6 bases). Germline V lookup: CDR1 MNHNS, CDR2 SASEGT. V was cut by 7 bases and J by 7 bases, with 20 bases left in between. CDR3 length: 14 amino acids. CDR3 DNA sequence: TGTGCCAGCACCTCCGACAGGTTGGGTAGGGAGCAGTACTTC. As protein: CASTSDRLGREQYF.

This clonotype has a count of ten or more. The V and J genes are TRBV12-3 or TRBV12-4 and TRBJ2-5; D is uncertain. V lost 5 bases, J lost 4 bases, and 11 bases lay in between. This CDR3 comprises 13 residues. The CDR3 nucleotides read TGTGCCAGCAGTCCCCCGGGCCTAGAGACCCAGTACTTC. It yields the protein CASSPPGLETQYF.

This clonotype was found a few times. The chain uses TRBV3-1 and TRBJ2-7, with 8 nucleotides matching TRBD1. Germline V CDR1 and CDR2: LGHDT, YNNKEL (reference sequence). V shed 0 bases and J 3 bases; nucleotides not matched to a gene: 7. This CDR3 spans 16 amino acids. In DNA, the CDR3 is TGTGCCAGCAGCCAAGATCCCGGGACAGGAGTCTACGAGCAGTACTTC. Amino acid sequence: CASSQDPGTGVYEQYF.

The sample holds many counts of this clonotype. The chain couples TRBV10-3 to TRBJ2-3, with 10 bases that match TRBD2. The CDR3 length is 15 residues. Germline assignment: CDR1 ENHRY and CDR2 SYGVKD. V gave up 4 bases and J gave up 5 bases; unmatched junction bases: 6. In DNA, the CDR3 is TGTGCCATCAGTGCCAGCGGGGGGGCTGGAGATACGCAGTATTTT. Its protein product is CAISASGGAGDTQYF.

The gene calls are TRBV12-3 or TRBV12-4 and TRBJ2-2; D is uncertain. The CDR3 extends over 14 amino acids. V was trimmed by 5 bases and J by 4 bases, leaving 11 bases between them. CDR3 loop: CASSLLGSTGELFF. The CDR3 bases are TGTGCCAGCAGTCTCCTAGGGTCCACCGGGGAGCTGTTTTTT.

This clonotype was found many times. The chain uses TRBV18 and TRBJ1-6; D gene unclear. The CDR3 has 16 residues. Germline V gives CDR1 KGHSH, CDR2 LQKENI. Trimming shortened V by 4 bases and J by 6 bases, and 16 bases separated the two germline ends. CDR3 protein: CASSLFPVKTNSPLHF. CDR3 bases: TGTGCCAGCTCACTTTTCCCGGTCAAGACTAATTCACCCCTCCACTTT.

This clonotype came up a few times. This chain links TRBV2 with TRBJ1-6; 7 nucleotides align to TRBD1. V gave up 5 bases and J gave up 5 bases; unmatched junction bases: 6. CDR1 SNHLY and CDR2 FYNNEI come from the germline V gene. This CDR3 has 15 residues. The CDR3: CASSLGTEDNSPLHF. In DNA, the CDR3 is TGTGCCAGCAGTCTCGGGACAGAAGATAATTCACCCCTCCACTTT.

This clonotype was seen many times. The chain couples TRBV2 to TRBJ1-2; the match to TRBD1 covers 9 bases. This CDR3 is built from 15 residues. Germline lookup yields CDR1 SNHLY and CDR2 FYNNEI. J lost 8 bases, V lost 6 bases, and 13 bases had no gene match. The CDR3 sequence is CASRNPGTGLGGYTF. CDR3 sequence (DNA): TGTGCCAGCAGAAATCCTGGGACAGGGCTCGGGGGCTACACCTTC.

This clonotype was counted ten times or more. The CDR3 DNA sequence: TGCAGTGCTAGCGGGACTAGCGGGGAGGGGACGGATGAGCAGTTCTTC. Its protein product is CSASGTSGEGTDEQFF. The rearrangement uses TRBV20-1 and TRBJ2-1; 13 bases line up with TRBD2. Germline values: CDR1 DFQATT, CDR2 SNEGSKA (reference sequence). This CDR3 is 16 amino acids long. The V segment lost 3 bases and the J segment 8 bases; nucleotides outside the gene matches: 10.

CDR3 sequence (DNA): TGTGCCAGCTCTAGCCGGACGCCGATTTTTTCCTACGAGCAGTACTTC. Translated, it gives CASSSRTPIFSYEQYF. The chain is built from TRBV2 and TRBJ2-7; D may be TRBD2 (5 bases). V lost 8 bases to trimming and J lost 1 base, with 21 bases between them. The CDR3 runs to 16 residues. Germline V gives CDR1 SNHLY, CDR2 FYNNEI. The full variable domain, rest sourced from reference TRBV2 and TRBJ2-7, is EPEVTQTPSHQVTQMGQEVILRCVPISNHLYFYWYRQILGQKVEFLVSFYNNEISEKSEIFDDQFSVERPDGSNFTLKIRSTKLEDSAMYFCASSSRTPIFSYEQYFGPGTRLTVT.

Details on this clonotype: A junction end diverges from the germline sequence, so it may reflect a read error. The CDR3 region is CASSYRPPTDTRYF. The CDR3 DNA is TGTGCCAGCAGTTACCGGCCCCCCACAGATACGCGGTATTTT. The genes are TRBV12-3 or TRBV12-4 and TRBJ2-3; D is undetermined. The CDR3 consists of 14 residues.

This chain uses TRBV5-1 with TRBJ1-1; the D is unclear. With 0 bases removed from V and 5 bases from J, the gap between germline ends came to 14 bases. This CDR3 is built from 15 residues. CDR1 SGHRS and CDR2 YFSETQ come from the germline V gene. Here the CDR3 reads CASSLGPEAGTEAFF. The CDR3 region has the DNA TGCGCCAGCAGCTTGGGCCCCGAAGCCGGAACTGAAGCTTTCTTT.

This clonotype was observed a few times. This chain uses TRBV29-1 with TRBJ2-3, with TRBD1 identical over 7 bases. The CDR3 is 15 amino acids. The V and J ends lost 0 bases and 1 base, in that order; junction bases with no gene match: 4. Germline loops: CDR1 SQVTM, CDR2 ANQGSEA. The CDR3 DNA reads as TGCAGCGTTGAAGAGACAGGGTTAGGCACAGATACGCAGTATTTT. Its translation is CSVEETGLGTDTQYF.

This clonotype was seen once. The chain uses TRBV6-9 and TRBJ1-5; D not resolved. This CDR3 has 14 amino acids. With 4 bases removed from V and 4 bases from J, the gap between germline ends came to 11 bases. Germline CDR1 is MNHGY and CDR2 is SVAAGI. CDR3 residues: CASSSPSRNQPQHF. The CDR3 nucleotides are TGTGCCAGCAGTTCGCCATCGAGAAATCAGCCCCAGCATTTT.

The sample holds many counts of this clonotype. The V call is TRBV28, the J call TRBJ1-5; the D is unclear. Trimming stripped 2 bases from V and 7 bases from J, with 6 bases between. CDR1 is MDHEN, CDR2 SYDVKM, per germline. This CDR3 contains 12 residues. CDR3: CASSLTGQPQHF. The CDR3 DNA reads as TGTGCCAGCAGTTTAACGGGGCAGCCCCAGCATTTT.

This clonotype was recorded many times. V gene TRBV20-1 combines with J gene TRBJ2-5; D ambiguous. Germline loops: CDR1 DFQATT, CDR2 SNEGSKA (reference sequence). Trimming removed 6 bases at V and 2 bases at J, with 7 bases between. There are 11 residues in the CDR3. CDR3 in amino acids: CSAPQQETQYF. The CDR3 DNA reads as TGCAGTGCCCCCCAACAAGAGACCCAGTACTTC.